What follows are 26 T cell receptor beta chains derived from one specimen sequenced in a study of beta chain features in type 1 diabetes. Reverse transcription of all isolated RNA meant that expressed TCRB transcripts were sequenced. Clones were read by immunoSEQ multiplex PCR, and TCRdb kept only the in-frame ones, dropping some. The table includes about 240,000 clones, roughly 14% detected once. The antigens these receptors bind are not known. General observations from the study: Shortening of TCRB CDR3s, moderate but significant, appeared in all four CD4+ subsets of Type 1 diabetes patients.

Material: naive CD4+ T cells from blood. The receptors derive from a man aged 25-40 years with type 1 diabetes.

This clone was found a few times. The J gene is TRBJ2-3, the V gene TRBV6-5; no clear D. CDR3 length: 15 amino acids. CDR1 is MNHEY, CDR2 SVGAGI, per germline. Trimming took 5 bases from V and 0 from J, leaving 12 bases between them. The CDR3 nucleotides are TGTGCCAGCAGTGCCTATGACTCTAGCACAGATACGCAGTATTTT. Protein: CASSAYDSSTDTQYF.

V and J are TRBV10-3 and TRBJ1-2, with TRBD1 matching 8 bases. CDR3 length: 14 residues. The ends lost 7 bases at V and 6 bases at J; junction bases unmatched: 10. Germline V gene data show CDR1 as ENHRY and CDR2 as SYGVKD. Here the CDR3 DNA reads TGTGCCATCACCCCCGGACAGGGCGGAAATGGCTACACCTTC. Translated, it gives CAITPGQGGNGYTF.

This chain uses TRBV10-3 with TRBJ2-5, with 10 bases matching TRBD2. The junction had 9 bases not matched to a gene; V was cut back by 6 bases and J by 5 bases. The CDR3 is 15 amino acids. Germline V gene lookup returns CDR1 ENHRY and CDR2 SYGVKD. The CDR3 sequence: CAIRRAGGPSETQYF. CDR3 sequence (DNA): TGTGCCATCAGACGAGCGGGGGGGCCTTCCGAGACCCAGTACTTC.

The genes are TRBV27 and TRBJ2-5; a weak D match, TRBD2 (7 bases). CDR3 length: 15 amino acids. CDR1 and CDR2 (germline): MNHEY, SMNVEV (reference sequence). Trimming removed 1 base from V and 4 bases from J, with 13 bases in between. The DNA for the CDR3 is TGTGCCAGCAGTTTATATGCAGGGGAGGGAGAGACCCAGTACTTC. It yields the protein CASSLYAGEGETQYF.

In its sample, this clone was seen a few times. This chain links TRBV7-6 with TRBJ2-5, with a possible D match to TRBD2 (5 bases). CDR3 length: 13 amino acids. Per germline, CDR1 SGHVS and CDR2 FNYEAQ. V gave up 4 bases and J gave up 5 bases, with 11 bases separating them. For the CDR3, the DNA is TGTGCCAGCAGCTCCGGGGTTCTCGAGACCCAGTACTTC. It is translated as CASSSGVLETQYF.

The chain carries TRBV9 and TRBJ2-5, with 12 nucleotides matching TRBD2. There are 16 residues in the CDR3. V shed 4 bases, J shed 4 bases, and the junction held 8 bases outside the gene matches. In germline, CDR1 is SGDLS, CDR2 YYNGEE. The CDR3 spells CASSSRLAGVVETQYF. Written as DNA, the CDR3 is TGTGCCAGCAGCTCACGACTAGCGGGAGTTGTAGAGACCCAGTACTTC.

The rearrangement links TRBV5-1 to TRBJ2-1; 8 bases agree with TRBD1. Losses at the gene ends were 3 bases for V and 2 bases for J; bases not matched to a gene: 4. Germline lookup yields CDR1 SGHRS and CDR2 YFSETQ. The CDR3 is 15 residues long. CDR3 protein: CASSSTGGAYNEQFF. As DNA, the CDR3 is TGCGCCAGCAGCTCAACAGGGGGTGCCTACAATGAGCAGTTCTTC.

The sample holds a few counts of this clone. The chain combines TRBV30 with TRBJ1-5; 7 bases are a match to TRBD1. The CDR3 runs 13 residues. Germline-derived CDR1 and CDR2 are GTSNPN and SVGIG (reference sequence). V was pared by 5 bases and J by 3 bases, with 4 bases of the junction left unmatched. The CDR3 bases are TGTGCCTGGGGGGACAGCCCCAATCAGCCCCAGCATTTT. It translates to CAWGDSPNQPQHF.

This clone was picked up a small number of times. The rearrangement joins TRBV9 to TRBJ2-7; 7 bases match TRBD2. The germline V gene has CDR1 SGDLS and CDR2 YYNGEE. J lost 0 bases, V lost 4 bases, and 13 bases had no gene match. The CDR3 is made up of 17 amino acids. In nucleotides, the CDR3 is TGTGCCAGCAGCCCTACTAGCGTTGCGGGGGACTCCTACGAGCAGTACTTC. Amino acid sequence: CASSPTSVAGDSYEQYF.

In this sample, this clone turned up a few times. The identical CDR3 is also encoded by other nucleotide sequences in the sample. The chain employs TRBV29-1 and TRBJ1-4; D unresolved. CDR1 SQVTM and CDR2 ANQGSEA come from the germline V gene. This CDR3 is built from 12 residues. Trimming stripped 6 bases from V and 5 bases from J, with 10 bases between. The DNA for the CDR3 is TGCAGCGTCGTAGGACTAAATGAAAAACTGTTTTTT. Translating it yields CSVVGLNEKLFF.

This clone was seen a handful of times. The genes are TRBV6-5 and TRBJ2-3; TRBD2 agrees at 9 bases. J gave up 6 bases and V 8 bases, and 9 bases lay outside the gene matches. The CDR3 consists of 14 residues. Germline CDR1 MNHEY, CDR2 SVGAGI. This CDR3 reads CASSGGGAHDTQYF. CDR3 DNA sequence: TGTGCCAGCTCGGGCGGGGGGGCTCACGATACGCAGTATTTT.

The chain couples TRBV18 to TRBJ2-3; D is possibly TRBD2 (6 bases). Per germline, CDR1 KGHSH and CDR2 LQKENI. The CDR3 runs to 14 residues. V dropped 0 bases and J dropped 6 bases, with 10 bases sitting between them. CDR3 region: CASSPPTGRDTQYF. DNA for the CDR3: TGTGCCAGCTCACCACCCACGGGGAGGGATACGCAGTATTTT.

The chain couples TRBV27 to TRBJ2-7; the D is unclear. The CDR3 spans 14 residues. Trimming pared 5 bases from V and 3 bases from J, leaving 14 bases between. In germline, CDR1 is MNHEY, CDR2 SMNVEV (reference sequence). CDR3 in DNA: TGTGCCAGCAGTAAAGCCAACGCCGGCTACGAGCAGTACTTC. Its translation is CASSKANAGYEQYF.

This clone has only a few counts. The chain combines TRBV7-2 with TRBJ2-5; 7 nucleotides agree with TRBD1. There are 14 residues in the CDR3. Germline V CDR1 and CDR2: SGHTA, FQGNSA. V trimming: 1 base; J trimming: 5 bases; junction bases outside the gene matches: 4. The CDR3 sequence: CASSLVTGVETQYF. For the CDR3, the DNA is TGTGCCAGCAGCTTAGTCACAGGGGTGGAGACCCAGTACTTC.

This clone turned up a few times. The chain has TRBV19 and TRBJ2-1; TRBD2 matches at 15 bases. The CDR3 consists of 15 residues. Germline CDR1 LNHDA, CDR2 SQIVND (reference sequence). J lost 9 bases, V lost 5 bases, and 5 bases had no gene match. The CDR3 DNA is TGTGCCAGTAGTCAGCGGACTAGCGGGGGGGGTGAGCAGTTCTTC. Protein: CASSQRTSGGGEQFF.

This clone was picked up a small number of times. The rearrangement links TRBV30 to TRBJ1-5; unclear D gene. The V and J ends lost 0 bases and 0 bases respectively, with 9 bases between them. Germline values: CDR1 GTSNPN, CDR2 SVGIG (reference sequence). The CDR3 has 15 amino acids. In DNA form, the CDR3 reads TGTGCCTGGAGTGTACGGGGAACTAGCAATCAGCCCCAGCATTTT. This encodes CAWSVRGTSNQPQHF.

This chain joins TRBV21-1 and TRBJ2-3; the DNA was not used to check the table's D call, TRBD2. TRBV21-1 is termed a pseudogene. CDR3 size: 13 residues. The CDR3 loop is CASSKKEGDTQYF. The CDR3 DNA follows: TGTGCCAGCAGCAAAAAAGAGGGAGATACGCAGTATTTT.

This chain connects TRBV6-5 to TRBJ2-7, with a tentative D call TRBD1 (6 bases). The CDR3 consists of 14 residues. The V end lost 2 bases, the J end lost 0 bases, and 8 bases lay between the germline ends. CDR1 is MNHEY and CDR2 is SVGAGI in the germline V gene. CDR3 protein: CASSYGTPSYEQYF. The CDR3 coding sequence is TGTGCCAGCAGTTACGGGACACCCTCCTACGAGCAGTACTTC.

The V call is TRBV19, the J call TRBJ2-1, with D possibly being TRBD2 (6 bases). The V end was cut by 3 bases, the J end by 8 bases, with 23 bases between. This CDR3 is 17 amino acids long. The germline V gene encodes CDR1 LNHDA and CDR2 SQIVND (reference sequence). The CDR3 DNA sequence: TGTGCCAGTAGTATCGGGGGTAGTTGGGGTTCTTCGGATGAGCAGTTCTTC. Protein: CASSIGGSWGSSDEQFF. The entire variable domain, with the rest obtained from reference TRBV19 and TRBJ2-1, is as follows: DGGITQSPKYLFRKEGQNVTLSCEQNLNHDAMYWYRQDPGQGLRLIYYSQIVNDFQKGDIAEGYSVSREKKESFPLTVTSAQKNPTAFYLCASSIGGSWGSSDEQFFGPGTRLTVL.

This chain connects TRBV9 to TRBJ2-1; 8 bases line up with TRBD2. The CDR3 loop spans 13 amino acids. CDR1 and CDR2 from the germline V gene are SGDLS and YYNGEE. V was pared by 3 bases and J by 9 bases, with 5 bases of the junction left unmatched. The CDR3 coding sequence is TGTGCCAGCAGCGCCGGGACTAGGACTGAGCAGTTCTTC. Its protein product is CASSAGTRTEQFF. Full variable domain (outside the CDR3, taken from reference TRBV9 and TRBJ2-1): DSGVTQTPKHLITATGQRVTLRCSPRSGDLSVYWYQQSLDQGLQFLIQYYNGEERAKGNILERFSAQQFPDLHSELNLSSLELGDSALYFCASSAGTRTEQFFGPGTRLTVL.

Only a few counts were recorded for this clone. The V call is TRBV6-6, the J call TRBJ2-4; a weak D match, TRBD1 (5 bases). CDR1 and CDR2 from the germline V gene are MNHNY and SVGAGI (reference sequence). CDR3 length: 13 residues. V shed 4 bases and J shed 7 bases, with 11 bases lying between them. CDR3 in DNA: TGTGCCAGCAGTTCCCAGGGTGGGAACATTCAGTACTTC. It specifies CASSSQGGNIQYF.

The chain is built from TRBV19 and TRBJ1-2, with 8 bases matching TRBD1. CDR3 length equals 13 residues. V lost 7 bases to trimming and J lost 5 bases; unmatched junction nucleotides: 6. CDR1 is LNHDA, CDR2 SQIVND, per germline (reference sequence). For the CDR3, the DNA is TGTGCCAGTAAGGACAGGGTCCTTTATGGCTACACCTTC. Its protein product is CASKDRVLYGYTF.

In this sample, this clone turned up a few times. The genes are TRBV5-6 and TRBJ2-7; D is possibly TRBD2 (6 bases). Germline V gene data show CDR1 as SGHDT and CDR2 as YYEEEE. V lost 4 bases, J lost 2 bases, and 13 bases lay in between. The CDR3 totals 14 residues. The CDR3 nucleotides read TGTGCCAGCAGCCCGCCCCCGGGGGCCTACGAGCAGTACTTC. Its protein is CASSPPPGAYEQYF.

The rearrangement links TRBV20-1 to TRBJ2-7; D gene uncertain. Between the trimmed V and J ends, which lost 5 bases and 6 bases, there was a span of 11 bases. This CDR3 contains 11 residues. CDR1 and CDR2 (germline): DFQATT, SNEGSKA (reference sequence). CDR3 amino acids: CSAPRRVEQYF. The CDR3 DNA follows: TGCAGTGCTCCCCGTCGGGTCGAGCAGTACTTC.

Only a few counts were recorded for this clone. The chain joins TRBV14 to TRBJ2-7; D gene unclear. CDR1 and CDR2 from the germline V gene are SGHDN and FVKESK. The CDR3 extends over 13 amino acids. V was pared by 2 bases and J by 7 bases, with 12 bases between. Here the CDR3 reads CASSQTQVGEQYF. CDR3 coding DNA: TGTGCCAGCAGCCAAACTCAGGTTGGGGAGCAGTACTTC.

This chain joins TRBV6-1 and TRBJ1-1, with TRBD1 matching 8 bases. Germline-derived CDR1 and CDR2 are MNHNS and SASEGT. This CDR3 region has 13 residues. Trimming removed 5 bases from V and 5 bases from J; junction bases left unmatched: 4. CDR3 coding DNA: TGTGCCAGCAGTCCACAGGGGGGGACTGAAGCTTTCTTT. Protein sequence: CASSPQGGTEAFF.